This T cell receptor beta chain was retrieved from a study of T cell responses to AZD1222 COVID-19 vaccine. Using immunoSEQ multiplex PCR, the repertoire was profiled, and TCRdb retains in-frame clones only, with some absent. The data show 150,000 to 200,000 clones, approximately 87% seen once. V dropped 0 bases and J dropped 1 base, with 12 bases sitting between them. This CDR3 is 16 amino acids long. Germline CDR1 reads MGHRA; CDR2 reads YSYEKL. This rearrangement joins TRBV4-1 to TRBJ2-5, with a tentative D call TRBD1 (6 bases). Sample: peripheral blood, taken on day 0 of MenACWY control vaccination. This receptor was obtained from an adult in good health. The CDR3 DNA reads TGCGCCAGCAGCCAAGAACCTGACAGGCTCCAAGAGACCCAGTACTTC. It codes for CASSQEPDRLQETQYF.